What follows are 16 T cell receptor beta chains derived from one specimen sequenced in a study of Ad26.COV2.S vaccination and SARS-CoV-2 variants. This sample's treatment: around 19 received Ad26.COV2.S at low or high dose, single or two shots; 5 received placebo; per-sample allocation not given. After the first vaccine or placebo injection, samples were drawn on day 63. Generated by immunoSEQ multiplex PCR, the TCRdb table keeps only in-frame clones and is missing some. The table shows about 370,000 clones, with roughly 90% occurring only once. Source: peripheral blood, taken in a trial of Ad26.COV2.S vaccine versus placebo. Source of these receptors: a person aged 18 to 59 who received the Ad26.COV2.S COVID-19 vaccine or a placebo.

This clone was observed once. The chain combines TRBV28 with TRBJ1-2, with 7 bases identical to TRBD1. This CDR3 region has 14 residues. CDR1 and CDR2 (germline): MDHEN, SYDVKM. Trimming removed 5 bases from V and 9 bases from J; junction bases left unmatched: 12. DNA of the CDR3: TGTGCCAGCAGTCCCCACCGACAGGGTCCTAGCTACACCTTC. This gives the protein CASSPHRQGPSYTF.

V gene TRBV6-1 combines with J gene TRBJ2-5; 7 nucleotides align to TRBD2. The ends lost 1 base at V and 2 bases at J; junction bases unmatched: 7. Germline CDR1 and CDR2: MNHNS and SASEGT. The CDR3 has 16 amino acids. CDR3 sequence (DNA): TGTGCCAGCAGTGAAGTGGGAGGGCCCAATCAAGAGACCCAGTACTTC. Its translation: CASSEVGGPNQETQYF.

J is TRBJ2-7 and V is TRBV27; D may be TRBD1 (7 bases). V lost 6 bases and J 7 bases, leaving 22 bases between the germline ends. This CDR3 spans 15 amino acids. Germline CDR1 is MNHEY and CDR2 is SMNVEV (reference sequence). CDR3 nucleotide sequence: TGTGCCAGCAGCAGCACAGGGGATGGGAGGAGGGAGCAGTACTTC. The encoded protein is CASSSTGDGRREQYF.

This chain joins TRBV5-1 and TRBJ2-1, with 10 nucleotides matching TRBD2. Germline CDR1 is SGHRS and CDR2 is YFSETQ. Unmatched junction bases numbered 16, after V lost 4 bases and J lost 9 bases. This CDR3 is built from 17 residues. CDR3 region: CASSGGLAAGGTGEQFF. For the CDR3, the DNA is TGCGCCAGCAGCGGCGGACTAGCGGCAGGGGGAACTGGTGAGCAGTTCTTC. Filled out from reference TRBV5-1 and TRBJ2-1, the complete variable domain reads KAGVTQTPRYLIKTRGQQVTLSCSPISGHRSVSWYQQTPGQGLQFLFEYFSETQRNKGNFPGRFSGRQFSNSRSEMNVSTLELGDSALYLCASSGGLAAGGTGEQFFGPGTRLTVL.

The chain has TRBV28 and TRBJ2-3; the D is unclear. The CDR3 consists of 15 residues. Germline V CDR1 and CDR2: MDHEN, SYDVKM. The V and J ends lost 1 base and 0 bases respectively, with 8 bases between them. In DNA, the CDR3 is TGTGCCAGCAGTTTATATGCAGGAAGCACAGATACGCAGTATTTT. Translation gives CASSLYAGSTDTQYF.

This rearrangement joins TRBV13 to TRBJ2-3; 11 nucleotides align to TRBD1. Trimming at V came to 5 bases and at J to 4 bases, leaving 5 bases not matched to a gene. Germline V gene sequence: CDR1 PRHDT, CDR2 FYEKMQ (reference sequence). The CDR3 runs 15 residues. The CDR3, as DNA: TGTGCCAGCAGCCTCGGACAGGGGGCATCAGATACGCAGTATTTT. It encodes CASSLGQGASDTQYF.

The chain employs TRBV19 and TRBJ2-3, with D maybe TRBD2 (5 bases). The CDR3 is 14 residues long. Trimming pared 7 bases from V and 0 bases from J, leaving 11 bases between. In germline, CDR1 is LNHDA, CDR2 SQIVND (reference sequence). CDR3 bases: TGTGCCAGTACCCGGGGAACCAGCACAGATACGCAGTATTTT. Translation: CASTRGTSTDTQYF.

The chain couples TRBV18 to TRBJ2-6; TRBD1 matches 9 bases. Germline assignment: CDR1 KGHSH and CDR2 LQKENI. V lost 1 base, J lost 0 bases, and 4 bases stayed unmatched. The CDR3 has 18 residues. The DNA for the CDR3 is TGTGCCAGCTCACCACGGGACAGGGCCTCCTCTGGGGCCAACGTCCTGACTTTC. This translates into CASSPRDRASSGANVLTF.

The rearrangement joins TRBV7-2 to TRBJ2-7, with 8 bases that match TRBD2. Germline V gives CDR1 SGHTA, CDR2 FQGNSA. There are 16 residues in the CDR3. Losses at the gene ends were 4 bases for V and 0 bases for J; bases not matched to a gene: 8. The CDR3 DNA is TGTGCCAGCAGCTCCCGATTAAGCGGGAGCTCCTACGAGCAGTACTTC. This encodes CASSSRLSGSSYEQYF.

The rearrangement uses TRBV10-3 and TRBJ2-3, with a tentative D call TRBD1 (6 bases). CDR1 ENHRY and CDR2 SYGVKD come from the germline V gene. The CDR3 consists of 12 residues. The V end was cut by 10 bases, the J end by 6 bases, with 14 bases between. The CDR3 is CATNPGADTQYF. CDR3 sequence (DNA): TGTGCCACCAACCCAGGGGCGGATACGCAGTATTTT.

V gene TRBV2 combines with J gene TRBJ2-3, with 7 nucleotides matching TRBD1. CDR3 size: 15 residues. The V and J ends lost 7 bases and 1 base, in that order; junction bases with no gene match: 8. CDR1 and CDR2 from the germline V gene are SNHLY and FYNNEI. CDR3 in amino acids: CASTLGTVGTDTQYF. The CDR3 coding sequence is TGTGCCAGCACTCTCGGGACAGTAGGCACAGATACGCAGTATTTT. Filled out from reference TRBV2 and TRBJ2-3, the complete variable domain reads EPEVTQTPSHQVTQMGQEVILRCVPISNHLYFYWYRQILGQKVEFLVSFYNNEISEKSEIFDDQFSVERPDGSNFTLKIRSTKLEDSAMYFCASTLGTVGTDTQYFGPGTRLTVL.

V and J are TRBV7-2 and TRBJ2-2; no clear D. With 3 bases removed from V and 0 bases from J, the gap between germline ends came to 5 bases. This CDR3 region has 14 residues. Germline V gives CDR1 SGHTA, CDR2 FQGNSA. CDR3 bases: TGTGCCAGCAGCTTTGGGGCGAACACCGGGGAGCTGTTTTTT. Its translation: CASSFGANTGELFF.

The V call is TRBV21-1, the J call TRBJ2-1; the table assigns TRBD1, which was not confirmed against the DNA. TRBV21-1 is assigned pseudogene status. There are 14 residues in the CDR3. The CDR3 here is CASSLGTGGNEQFF. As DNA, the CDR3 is TGTGCCAGCAGCCTTGGGACAGGGGGGAATGAGCAGTTCTTC.

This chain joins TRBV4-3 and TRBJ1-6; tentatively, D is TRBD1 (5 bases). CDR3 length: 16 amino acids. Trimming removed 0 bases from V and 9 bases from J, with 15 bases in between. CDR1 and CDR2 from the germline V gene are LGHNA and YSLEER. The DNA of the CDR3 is TGCGCCAGCAGCCAAGAACGCGGGAGGGGCAGTTCACCCCTCCACTTT. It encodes CASSQERGRGSSPLHF.

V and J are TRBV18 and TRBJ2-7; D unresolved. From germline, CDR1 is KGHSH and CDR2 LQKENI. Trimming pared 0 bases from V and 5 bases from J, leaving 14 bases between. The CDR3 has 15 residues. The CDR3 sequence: CASSPPTNRANEQYF. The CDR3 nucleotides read TGTGCCAGCTCACCACCGACAAACCGGGCTAACGAGCAGTACTTC. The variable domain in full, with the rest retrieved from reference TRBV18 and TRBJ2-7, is NAGVMQNPRHLVRRRGQEARLRCSPMKGHSHVYWYRQLPEEGLKFMVYLQKENIIDESGMPKERFSAEFPKEGPSILRIQQVVRGDSAAYFCASSPPTNRANEQYFGPGTRLTVT.

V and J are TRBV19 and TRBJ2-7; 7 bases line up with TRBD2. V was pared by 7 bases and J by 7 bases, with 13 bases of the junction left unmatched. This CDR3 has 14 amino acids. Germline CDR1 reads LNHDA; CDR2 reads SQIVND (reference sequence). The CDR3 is CASTSAGPRDEQYF. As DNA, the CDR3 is TGTGCCAGTACCTCAGCGGGACCCCGGGATGAGCAGTACTTC.